This is a list of T cell receptor beta chains from one sample in a study of identical twins. One entry per CDR3 protein, called by TCRdb with MiXCR from the 5' RACE reads. The sample holds approximately 890,000 distinct CDR3 sequences, roughly 12% seen once. The sample was also linked to a second study, of yellow fever vaccine responses in identical twins.

Specimen: PBMCs. The receptors here all came from a woman aged 18-29 years in good health. CDR3s leave out the opening cysteine and the closing phenylalanine or tryptophan.

>TRBJ2-7|10|TRBV20-1
SVGKSGTEQY
>TRBJ2-1|12|TRBV7-8
ASRKTGIDNEQF
>TRBJ2-1|14|TRBV10-3
AISAGLSGRINEQF
>TRBJ2-3|14|TRBV4-1
ASSSPGTSPSDTQY
>TRBJ2-2|11|TRBV12-3/TRBV12-4
ASSFNIVRELF
>TRBJ1-6|18|TRBV6-2/TRBV6-3
ASSYVPLGATRSYNSPLH
>TRBJ2-1|14|TRBV7-6
ASSLVAGHSVNEQF
>TRBJ2-2|13|TRBV20-1
SARRSDANTGELF
>TRBJ2-7|11|TRBV20-1
SARGSALGEQY
>TRBJ2-7|16|TRBV11-1
ASSPNRTSGKSSYEQY
>TRBJ2-7|8|TRBV29-1
SVRDYEQY
>TRBJ1-1|13|TRBV11-2
ASRETGLMNTEAF
>TRBJ2-3|9|TRBV7-9
ASSRSDTQY
>TRBJ2-1|13|TRBV10-3
AISEKTSGGGEQF
>TRBJ2-4|15|TRBV3-1
ASSQVVWGLAKNIQY
>TRBJ2-7|13|TRBV4-1
ASSLRTGDAYEQY
>TRBJ2-7|12|TRBV5-6
ASSLKAGAYEQY
>TRBJ1-4|10|TRBV7-6
ASSRSDEKLF
>TRBJ2-7|13|TRBV3-1
ASSHSADRTYEQY
>TRBJ2-2|13|TRBV2
ASRWTGAASGELF
>TRBJ2-7|11|TRBV29-1
SVEGGSPYEQY
>TRBJ2-1|14|TRBV9
ASSVGLQGGVNEQF
>TRBJ2-1|10|TRBV11-3
ASSLDRMRPF
>TRBJ2-5|14|TRBV4-1
ASSLKREWTQETQY
>TRBJ2-3|15|TRBV25-1
ASSEGSSGTSTDTQY
>TRBJ2-1|13|TRBV28
ASTRGGGSYNEQF
>TRBJ2-7|10|TRBV20-1
SARLASYEQY
>TRBJ2-4|14|TRBV5-1
ASSDRDRGAKNIQY
>TRBJ1-1|11|TRBV11-2
ASRIGLNTEAF
>TRBJ1-6|15|TRBV20-1
SAREDGSGQGHSPLH
>TRBJ2-5|13|TRBV4-1
ASSQDSAGVETQY
>TRBJ1-2|11|TRBV7-3
ASSQTGDGGYT
>TRBJ2-3|13|TRBV12-3/TRBV12-4
ASTFLAGGADTQY
>TRBJ2-5|13|TRBV12-3/TRBV12-4
ASSFGGRGQETQY
>TRBJ1-1|13|TRBV6-1
ASRPAAGEDTEAF
>TRBJ2-1|18|TRBV7-3
ASSQKLAGGPYTTDNEQF
>TRBJ2-4|12|TRBV5-1
ASSPLVAKNIQY
>TRBJ2-6|15|TRBV7-2
ASKTTGRNSGANVLT
>TRBJ2-3|13|TRBV7-2
ASRHGTSGTDTQY
>TRBJ2-2|15|TRBV24-1
ATSDEGHLENTGELF
>TRBJ1-3|16|TRBV18
ASSPGQGVGGSGNTIY
>TRBJ1-5|11|TRBV3-1
ASSQNPDQPQH
>TRBJ2-5|8|TRBV27
ASGTVTPY
>TRBJ1-1|12|TRBV12-3/TRBV12-4
ASSFPLGNTEAF
>TRBJ2-1|13|TRBV12-3/TRBV12-4
ASSFPSDYRDEQF
>TRBJ2-1|14|TRBV15
ATSRDPRMTYNEQF
>TRBJ2-6|14|TRBV9
ASSPPGQGMSNVLT
>TRBJ2-2|12|TRBV10-3
AINSGLVTGELF
>TRBJ2-2|13|TRBV12-3/TRBV12-4
ASRPNTDAAGELF
>TRBJ1-1|13|TRBV3-1
ASSQVSRGSTEAF
>TRBJ1-2|13|TRBV4-1
ASSQEDRAWGGYT